The T cell receptor beta chain under discussion was sequenced for a study of blood T cell repertoires in COVID-19. In the study overall: COVID-19 samples from acute and convalescent phases originated in the United States, Italy and Spain. PBMCs, B-cell-depleted T cells, or T cells provided the cDNA or gDNA that made up the material.

This clone was seen a single time. This CDR3 has 13 residues. V was trimmed by 7 bases and J by 6 bases, leaving 13 bases between them. Looked up from germline, CDR1 is LNHDA and CDR2 is SQIVND (reference sequence). TCRdb's table, derived via immunoSEQ multiplex PCR, lists solely in-frame clones and lacks some. The top ten hold roughly 9.8% of the sample, which has about 170,000 clones, roughly nine tenths seen once. The Seattle site enrolled patients during active infection and followed them longitudinally. Sequenced sample: peripheral blood. The V and J genes are TRBV19 and TRBJ2-1, with D possibly matching TRBD2 (5 bases). This TCR was recovered from a woman aged 55-69 years with COVID-19, enrolled during active disease. The CDR3 coding sequence is TGTGCCAGTATAAATGCTAGCCCCAATGAGCAGTTCTTC. Translating gives CASINASPNEQFF.